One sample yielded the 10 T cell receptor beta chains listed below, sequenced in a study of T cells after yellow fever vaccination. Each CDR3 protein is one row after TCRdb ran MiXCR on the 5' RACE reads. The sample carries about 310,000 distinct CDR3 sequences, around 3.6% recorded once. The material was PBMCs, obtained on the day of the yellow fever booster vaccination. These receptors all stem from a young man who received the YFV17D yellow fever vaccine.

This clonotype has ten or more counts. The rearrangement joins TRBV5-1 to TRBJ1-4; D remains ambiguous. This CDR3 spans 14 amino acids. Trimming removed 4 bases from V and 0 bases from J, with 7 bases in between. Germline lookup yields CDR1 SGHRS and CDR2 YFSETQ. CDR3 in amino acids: CASSPSATNEKLFF. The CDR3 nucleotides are TGCGCCAGCAGCCCCAGTGCAACTAATGAAAAACTGTTTTTT.

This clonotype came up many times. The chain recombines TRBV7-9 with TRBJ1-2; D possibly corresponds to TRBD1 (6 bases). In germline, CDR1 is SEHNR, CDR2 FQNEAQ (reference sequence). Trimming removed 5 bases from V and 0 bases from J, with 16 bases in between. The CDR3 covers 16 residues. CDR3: CASSRREGETNYGYTF. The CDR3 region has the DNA TGTGCCAGCAGCCGCCGGGAGGGGGAGACTAACTATGGCTACACCTTC. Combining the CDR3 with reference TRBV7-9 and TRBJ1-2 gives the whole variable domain DTGVSQNPRHKITKRGQNVTFRCDPISEHNRLYWYRQTLGQGPEFLTYFQNEAQLEKSRLLSDRFSAERPKGSFSTLEIQRTEQGDSAMYLCASSRREGETNYGYTFGSGTRLTVV.

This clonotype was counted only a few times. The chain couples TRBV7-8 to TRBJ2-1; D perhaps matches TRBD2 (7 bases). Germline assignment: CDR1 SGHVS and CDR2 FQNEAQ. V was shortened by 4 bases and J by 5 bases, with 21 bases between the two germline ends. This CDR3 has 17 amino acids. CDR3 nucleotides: TGTGCCAGCAGCTCCTTTGGATACGGGGGGCTGGACAATGAGCAGTTCTTC. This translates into CASSSFGYGGLDNEQFF.

This chain's CDR3 is CASSSWTGRYTEAFF. CDR3 DNA: TGTGCCAGCAGCTCCTGGACAGGGCGATACACTGAAGCTTTCTTT. V gene TRBV7-6 combines with J gene TRBJ1-1; TRBD1 aligns across 8 bases. The trim removed 4 bases at V and 3 bases at J, leaving 7 bases unmatched. The CDR3 sequence is 15 residues long. The germline gives CDR1 SGHVS, CDR2 FNYEAQ.

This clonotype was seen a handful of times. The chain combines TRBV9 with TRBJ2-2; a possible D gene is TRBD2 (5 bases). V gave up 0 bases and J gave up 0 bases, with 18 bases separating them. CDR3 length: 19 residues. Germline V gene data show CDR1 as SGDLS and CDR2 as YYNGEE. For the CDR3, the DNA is TGTGCCAGCAGCGTAGTAGGAGCCGCTGCGGGTGCGAACACCGGGGAGCTGTTTTTT. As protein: CASSVVGAAAGANTGELFF.

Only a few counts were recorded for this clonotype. Written as DNA, the CDR3 is TGTGCCAGCACTTCCACCGGGACGGTTAACTATGGCTACACCTTC. Its protein is CASTSTGTVNYGYTF. The chain joins TRBV6-5 to TRBJ1-2, with a possible D match to TRBD1 (5 bases). V was cut by 7 bases and J by 1 base, with 16 bases left in between. The CDR3 consists of 15 residues. From germline, CDR1 is MNHEY and CDR2 SVGAGI.

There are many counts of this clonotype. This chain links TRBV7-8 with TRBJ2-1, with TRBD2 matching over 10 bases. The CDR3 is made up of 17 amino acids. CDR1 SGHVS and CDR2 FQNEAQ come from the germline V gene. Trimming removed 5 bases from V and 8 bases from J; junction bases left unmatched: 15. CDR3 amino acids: CASSGGPIAGGMDEQFF. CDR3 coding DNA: TGTGCCAGCAGCGGCGGCCCCATAGCGGGGGGAATGGATGAGCAGTTCTTC.

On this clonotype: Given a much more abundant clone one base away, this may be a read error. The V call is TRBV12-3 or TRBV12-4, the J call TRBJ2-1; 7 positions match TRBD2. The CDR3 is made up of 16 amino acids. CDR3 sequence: CASSPRGVAAYTEQFF. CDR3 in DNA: TGTGCCAGCAGTCCACGGGGGGTAGCGGCCTACACTGAGCAGTTCTTC.

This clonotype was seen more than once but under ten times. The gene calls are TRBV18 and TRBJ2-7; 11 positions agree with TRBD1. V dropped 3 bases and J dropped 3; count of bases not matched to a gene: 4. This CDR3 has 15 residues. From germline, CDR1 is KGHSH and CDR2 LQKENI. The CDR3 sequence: CASSPDRGRLYEQYF. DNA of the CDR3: TGTGCCAGCTCACCGGACAGGGGGCGTCTCTACGAGCAGTACTTC.

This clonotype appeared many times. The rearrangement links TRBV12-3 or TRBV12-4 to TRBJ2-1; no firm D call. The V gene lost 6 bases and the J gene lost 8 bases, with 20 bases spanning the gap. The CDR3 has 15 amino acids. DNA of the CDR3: TGTGCCAGCAGCCAAGGGTCACAGCTGGTCCATGAGCAGTTCTTC. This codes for CASSQGSQLVHEQFF.